The 13 T cell receptor beta chains presented below share a single source sample, sequenced in a study of shared clonotypes between healthy human individuals. Libraries were prepared by immunoSEQ multiplex PCR; TCRdb keeps only in-frame clonotypes and omits some of them. Here the sample spans millions of clones, approximately 95% being singletons. The sequenced sample was naive CD4+ T cells from PBMCs. Subset: CD45RA+ positively selected. All receptors derive from a man aged 18 to 35 in good health. Some clones in this sample may be carry-over from other donors' samples.

CDR3 nucleotides: TGCAGCGTCCCGGGTCTAGGTGGAAACTATGGCTACACCTTC. It translates to CSVPGLGGNYGYTF. This chain links TRBV29-1 with TRBJ1-2; D unresolved. V lost 6 bases and J lost 2, with 16 bases in between. This CDR3 has 14 residues. Germline lookup yields CDR1 SQVTM and CDR2 ANQGSEA.

The J gene is TRBJ2-3, the V gene TRBV6-1; D call uncertain. The V and J ends lost 7 bases and 6 bases respectively, with 11 bases between them. The CDR3 contains 12 residues. Germline V gene sequence: CDR1 MNHNS, CDR2 SASEGT. The CDR3 region is CASTLTLDTQYF. In DNA form, the CDR3 reads TGTGCCAGCACGCTGACGTTGGATACGCAGTATTTT.

With respect to this clone: Within the sample, other DNA sequences also encode this same CDR3. The V gene is TRBV14, the J gene TRBJ2-7; TRBD2 matches at 10 bases. This CDR3 is built from 15 residues. J gave up 3 bases and V 4 bases, and 6 bases lay outside the gene matches. The germline V gene has CDR1 SGHDN and CDR2 FVKESK. The CDR3 sequence is CASSPLAGEYYEQYF. CDR3 sequence (DNA): TGTGCCAGCAGCCCCCTAGCGGGGGAATACTACGAGCAGTACTTC.

This chain connects TRBV4-2 to TRBJ2-2; 7 nucleotides agree with TRBD2. The CDR3 extends over 15 amino acids. V dropped 1 base and J dropped 8; count of bases not matched to a gene: 7. CDR1 is LGHNA, CDR2 YNFKEQ, per germline. CDR3 loop: CASSQAGAGEGELFF. CDR3 sequence (DNA): TGTGCCAGCAGCCAAGCTGGGGCGGGAGAAGGGGAGCTGTTTTTT.

In regard to this clone: This sample includes further DNA sequences coding for the same CDR3. V is TRBV7-2 and J is TRBJ2-5; TRBD1 might be the D (5 bases). Germline CDR1 SGHTA, CDR2 FQGNSA. V was pared by 4 bases and J by 4 bases, with 7 bases between. This CDR3 spans 12 amino acids. The CDR3 sequence is CASSSGRETQYF. CDR3 DNA sequence: TGTGCCAGCAGCTCAGGGCGAGAGACCCAGTACTTC.

The CDR3 loop reads CASSLAGRNIQYF. In nucleotides, the CDR3 is TGTGCCAGCAGCTTGGCAGGGCGGAACATTCAGTACTTC. The rearrangement links TRBV5-6 to TRBJ2-4; D might be TRBD1 (5 bases). The CDR3 spans 13 residues. Germline assignment: CDR1 SGHDT and CDR2 YYEEEE. With 0 bases removed from V and 7 bases from J, the gap between germline ends came to 8 bases.

The count of this clone is one. For the CDR3, the DNA is TGTGCCAGCAGCTTTAGCGCGAGCTCCTACGAGCAGTACTTC. This codes for CASSFSASSYEQYF. V and J are TRBV7-2 and TRBJ2-7, with D possibly being TRBD2 (5 bases). This CDR3 region has 14 residues. Germline lookup yields CDR1 SGHTA and CDR2 FQGNSA. V dropped 3 bases and J dropped 0 bases, with 9 bases sitting between them.

This clone appeared a few times. The chain has TRBV6-1 and TRBJ2-1; the D call may be TRBD1 or TRBD2 (5 bases each). There are 15 residues in the CDR3. Trimming stripped 0 bases from V and 5 bases from J, with 11 bases between. Germline V lookup: CDR1 MNHNS, CDR2 SASEGT. The CDR3 here is CASSEAGTHHNEQFF. DNA of the CDR3: TGTGCCAGCAGTGAAGCCGGGACCCATCACAATGAGCAGTTCTTC.

This sequence joins TRBV6-6 and TRBJ2-7; 10 nucleotides align to TRBD2. Germline V lookup: CDR1 MNHNY, CDR2 SVGAGI (reference sequence). This CDR3 region has 14 residues. J was trimmed by 2 bases and V by 6 bases; bases with no gene match: 4. In DNA, the CDR3 is TGTGCCAGCAGCCGAGGACTAGCGGCCTACGAGCAGTACTTC. Translated: CASSRGLAAYEQYF.

This clone was observed a few times. Different DNA sequences within this sample yield the same CDR3. The chain joins TRBV7-9 to TRBJ1-5; D uncertain. Looked up from germline, CDR1 is SEHNR and CDR2 is FQNEAQ (reference sequence). V lost 1 base and J lost 2, with 0 bases in between. The CDR3 totals 12 residues. CDR3 DNA: TGTGCCAGCAGCTTAGGCAATCAGCCCCAGCATTTT. As protein: CASSLGNQPQHF.

The chain joins TRBV28 to TRBJ1-5, with 10 bases identical to TRBD1. V was pared by 5 bases and J by 7 bases, with 8 bases of the junction left unmatched. From germline, CDR1 is MDHEN and CDR2 SYDVKM. The CDR3 runs 15 residues. The CDR3 reads CASSPATGGGQPQHF. Here the CDR3 DNA reads TGTGCCAGCAGTCCCGCGACAGGGGGCGGGCAGCCCCAGCATTTT.

This clone has only one observation. This rearrangement joins TRBV11-2 to TRBJ1-1, with 9 bases that match TRBD1. The junction had 7 bases not matched to a gene; V was cut back by 2 bases and J by 0 bases. There are 17 residues in the CDR3. CDR1 is SGHAT and CDR2 is FQNNGV in the germline V gene. The CDR3 nucleotides read TGTGCCAGCAGCTTAAACAGGGGGCGAGGCATGAACACTGAAGCTTTCTTT. Its translation is CASSLNRGRGMNTEAFF.

The rearrangement uses TRBV30 and TRBJ2-1; the match to TRBD1 covers 10 bases. The CDR3 extends over 16 amino acids. Germline values: CDR1 GTSNPN, CDR2 SVGIG (reference sequence). J lost 8 bases, V lost 2 bases, and 12 bases had no gene match. CDR3 protein: CAWSPSWTGGQYEQFF. DNA for the CDR3: TGTGCCTGGAGTCCGAGTTGGACAGGGGGACAATATGAGCAGTTCTTC.